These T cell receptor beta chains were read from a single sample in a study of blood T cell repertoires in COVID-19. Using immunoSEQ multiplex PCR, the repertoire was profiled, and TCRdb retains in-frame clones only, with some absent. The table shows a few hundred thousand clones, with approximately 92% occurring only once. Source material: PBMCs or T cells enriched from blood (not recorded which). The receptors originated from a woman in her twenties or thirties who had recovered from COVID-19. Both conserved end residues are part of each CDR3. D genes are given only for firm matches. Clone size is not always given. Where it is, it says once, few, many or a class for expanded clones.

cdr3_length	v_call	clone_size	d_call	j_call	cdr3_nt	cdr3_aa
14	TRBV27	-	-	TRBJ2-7	TGTGCCAGCAGTTTTGCTAGCGCCGTCCACGAGCAGTACTTC	CASSFASAVHEQYF
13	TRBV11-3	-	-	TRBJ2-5	TGTGCCAGCAGCCCGGAGTCCGGGGAGACCCAGTACTTC	CASSPESGETQYF
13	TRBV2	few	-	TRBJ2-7	TGTGCCAGCAGTGCAGGGGTAGGAGAAAAGCAGTACTTC	CASSAGVGEKQYF
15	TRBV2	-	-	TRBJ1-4	TGTGCCAGCAGTGAGAACAGCCAAGGATCTGAAAAACTGTTTTTT	CASSENSQGSEKLFF
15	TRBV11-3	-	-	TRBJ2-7	TGTGCCAGCAGCTTATCGACAGGAGGACTCTACGAGCAGTACTTC	CASSLSTGGLYEQYF
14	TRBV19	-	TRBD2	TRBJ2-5	TGTGCCACCCGACTAGCGGGAGGCGGGGGGACCCAGTACTTC	CATRLAGGGGTQYF
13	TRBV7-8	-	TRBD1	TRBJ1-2	TGTGCCAGCAGCCACCGGACAGGGGAGGGCTACACCTTC	CASSHRTGEGYTF
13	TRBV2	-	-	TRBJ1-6	TGTGCCAGCAGTGACGGGGGGAATTCACCCCTCCACTTT	CASSDGGNSPLHF
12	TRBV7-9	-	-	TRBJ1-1	TGTGCCAGCAGCTTCCATAACACTGAAGCTTTCTTT	CASSFHNTEAFF
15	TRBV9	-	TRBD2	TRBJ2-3	TGTGCCAGCAGCGTAGGGACTAGCGGTTCAGATACGCAGTATTTT	CASSVGTSGSDTQYF
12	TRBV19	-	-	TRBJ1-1	TGTGCCAGTAGTATAGAGGGGCTTGGAGCTTTCTTT	CASSIEGLGAFF
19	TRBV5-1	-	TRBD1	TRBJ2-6	TGCGCCAGCAGCTTGGCAGGGACAGGGGGACCCTCTGGGGCCAACGTCCTGACTTTC	CASSLAGTGGPSGANVLTF
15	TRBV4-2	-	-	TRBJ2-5	TGTGCCAGCAGCCAAGATGAGACAGCGTATGAGACCCAGTACTTC	CASSQDETAYETQYF
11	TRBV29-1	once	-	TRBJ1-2	TGCAGCGTTGCAGGGGTTTCTGGCTACACCTTC	CSVAGVSGYTF
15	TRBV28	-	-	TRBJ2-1	TGTGCCAGCAGTTTAATCAGCGCCTCCTACAATGAGCAGTTCTTC	CASSLISASYNEQFF
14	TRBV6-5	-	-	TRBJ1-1	TGTGCCAGCAGCCGGAAGCAGGGGAACACTGAAGCTTTCTTT	CASSRKQGNTEAFF
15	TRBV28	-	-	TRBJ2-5	TGTGCCAGCAGAGACTTACAGGGTTATCAAGAGACCCAGTACTTC	CASRDLQGYQETQYF
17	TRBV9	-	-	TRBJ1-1	TGTGCCAGCAGCGTAGGATCTGCCGGACAAGCGAACACTGAAGCTTTCTTT	CASSVGSAGQANTEAFF
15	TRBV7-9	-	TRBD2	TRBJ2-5	TGTGCCAGCAGCCGCCTTAGCGGGGGGGCAGAGACCCAGTACTTC	CASSRLSGGAETQYF
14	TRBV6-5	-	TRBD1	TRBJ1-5	TGTGCCAGCACTAGGGACAGCCCGAATCAGCCCCAGCATTTT	CASTRDSPNQPQHF
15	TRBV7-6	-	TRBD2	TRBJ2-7	TGTGCCAGCAGCTTAACGGGACTAGCGGGCTACGAGCAGTACTTC	CASSLTGLAGYEQYF
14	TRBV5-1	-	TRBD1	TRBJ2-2	TGCGCCAGCTTCGAGACAGGGTTAGGCGGGGAGCTGTTTTTT	CASFETGLGGELFF
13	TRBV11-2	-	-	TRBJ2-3	TGTGCCAGCAGCTTAGAATCAACTAGCAAGCAGTATTTT	CASSLESTSKQYF
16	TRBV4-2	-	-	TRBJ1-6	TGTGCCAGCAGCCAAGATCCCCAGGGATATAATTCACCCCTCCACTTT	CASSQDPQGYNSPLHF
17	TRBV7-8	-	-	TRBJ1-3	TGTGCCAGCAGGCAGGGGCTAGGAGTAGGCTCTGGAAACACCATATATTTT	CASRQGLGVGSGNTIYF
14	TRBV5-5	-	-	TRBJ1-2	TGTGCCAGCAGCTCCTGGGGGACACCTTATGGCTACACCTTC	CASSSWGTPYGYTF
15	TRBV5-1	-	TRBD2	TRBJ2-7	TGCGCCAGCAGCTTGGATAGCGGGGGATCCTACGAGCAGTACTTC	CASSLDSGGSYEQYF
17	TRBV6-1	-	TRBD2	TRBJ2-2	TGTGCCAGCAGTGTGGGACTAGCGGGCCCGAACACCGGGGAGCTGTTTTTT	CASSVGLAGPNTGELFF
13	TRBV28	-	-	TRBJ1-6	TGTGCCAGCCGAGCACCCAGCGTTTCACCCCTCCACTTT	CASRAPSVSPLHF
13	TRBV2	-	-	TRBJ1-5	TGTGCCAGCAGTCGGGAGGAGGGTCAGCCCCAGCATTTT	CASSREEGQPQHF
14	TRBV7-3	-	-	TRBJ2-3	TGTGCCAGCAGCTCCTCAGGGTCTCGGGATACGCAGTATTTT	CASSSSGSRDTQYF
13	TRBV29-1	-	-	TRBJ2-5	TGCAGCGTTCATCCTACGCGCCAAGAGACCCAGTACTTC	CSVHPTRQETQYF
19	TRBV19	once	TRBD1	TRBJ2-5	TGTGCCAGTAGTATAGATCTGGGACAGGGAGGGTCCCCCATCGAGACCCAGTACTTC	CASSIDLGQGGSPIETQYF
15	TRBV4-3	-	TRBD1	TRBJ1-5	TGCGCCAGCAGCCAAGAAACAGGGGGAAATCAGCCCCAGCATTTT	CASSQETGGNQPQHF
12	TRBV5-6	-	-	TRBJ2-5	TGTGCCAGCACCGGGATTCGGGAGACCCAGTACTTC	CASTGIRETQYF
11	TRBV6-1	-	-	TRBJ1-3	TGTGCCAGCAGTCAGGGTCCCACCATATATTTT	CASSQGPTIYF
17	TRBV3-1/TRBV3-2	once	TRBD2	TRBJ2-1	TGTGCCAGCAGCCTCGGGACTAGCGGGGGGGGATACAATGAGCAGTTCTTC	CASSLGTSGGGYNEQFF
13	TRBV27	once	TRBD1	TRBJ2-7	TGTGCCAGCAGTAGGGACAGGGCGCGCGAGCAGTACTTC	CASSRDRAREQYF
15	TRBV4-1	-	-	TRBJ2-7	TGCGCCAGCAGCCAAGAGACGACAGGCTCCTACGAGCAGTACTTC	CASSQETTGSYEQYF
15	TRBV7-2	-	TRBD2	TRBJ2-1	TGTGCCAGCAGCTTAGGGCTAGCGGGAGATGATGAGCAGTTCTTC	CASSLGLAGDDEQFF
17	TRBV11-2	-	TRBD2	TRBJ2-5	TGTGCCAGCAGCGTACTAGCGGGGGGGAACAATGAGGAGACCCAGTACTTC	CASSVLAGGNNEETQYF
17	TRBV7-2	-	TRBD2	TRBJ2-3	TGTGCCAGCAGCCAATTTTACCTAGCGGGAGGGGCGGATACGCAGTATTTT	CASSQFYLAGGADTQYF
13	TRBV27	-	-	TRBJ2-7	TGTGCCAGCAGTGCTGCGGGAACGTACGAGCAGTACTTC	CASSAAGTYEQYF
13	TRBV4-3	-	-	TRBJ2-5	TGCGCCAGCAGCCAACAGGGCTGGGAGACCCAGTACTTC	CASSQQGWETQYF
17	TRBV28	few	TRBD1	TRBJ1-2	TGTGCCAGCAGTGTCAACCTCCCCGGGACAGGGGGGAATGGCTACACCTTC	CASSVNLPGTGGNGYTF
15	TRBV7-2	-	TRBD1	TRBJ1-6	TGTGCCAGCAGCTTAGCGGACAGGGACGTTTCACCCCTCCACTTT	CASSLADRDVSPLHF
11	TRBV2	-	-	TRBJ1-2	TGTGCCAGCACTAAAGACAGTCATCGCACCTTC	CASTKDSHRTF
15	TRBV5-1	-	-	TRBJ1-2	TGCGCCAGCAGCACAAACAGTTATTCTAACTATGGCTACACCTTC	CASSTNSYSNYGYTF
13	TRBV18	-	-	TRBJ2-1	TGTGCCAGCTCACAACAGGGTTCAGGTGAGCAGTTCTTC	CASSQQGSGEQFF
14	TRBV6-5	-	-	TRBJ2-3	TGTGCCAGCGCGAGCCTAACAGGGACAGATACGCAGTATTTT	CASASLTGTDTQYF
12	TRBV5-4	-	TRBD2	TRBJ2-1	TGTGCCAGCAGCACTACTAGCGGGGGGAGGCTCTTC	CASSTTSGGRLF
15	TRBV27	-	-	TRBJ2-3	TGTGCCAGCAGTTTAGCTAGCTCGTCGGCTAAAGGGCAGTATTTT	CASSLASSSAKGQYF
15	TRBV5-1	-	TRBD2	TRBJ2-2	TGCGCCAGCAGCAGGGGACTAGCGGGGGCCGGGGAGCTGTTTTTT	CASSRGLAGAGELFF